The 20 T cell receptor beta chains below come from one sample, sequenced in a study of cytomegalovirus exposure and HLA in healthy donors. Amplification used 60 Vbeta primers and 13 Jbeta primers. Method: immunoSEQ multiplex PCR; TCRdb's copy keeps in-frame clones and lacks some. The sample lists approximately 150,000 clones; approximately 73% were seen once. The material sequenced was PBMCs. Every receptor here comes from a man under 40 in good health and CMV-seropositive.

V is TRBV6-5 and J is TRBJ2-1; TRBD2 might be the D (5 bases). Looked up from germline, CDR1 is MNHEY and CDR2 is SVGAGI. This CDR3 spans 15 amino acids. Trimming stripped 6 bases from V and 5 bases from J, with 17 bases between. CDR3 in DNA: TGTGCCAGCAGCTACGACTTAGCGCGAGACAATGAGCAGTTCTTC. Translation gives CASSYDLARDNEQFF.

This clone was detected once. This rearrangement joins TRBV9 to TRBJ1-4; a possible D gene is TRBD1 (5 bases). The CDR3 is 14 amino acids. V lost 0 bases to trimming and J lost 5 bases, with 8 bases between them. Germline V gene lookup returns CDR1 SGDLS and CDR2 YYNGEE. CDR3 nucleotide sequence: TGTGCCAGCAGCGTAGGGGGGGAGAATGAAAAACTGTTTTTT. Translating gives CASSVGGENEKLFF. The whole variable domain, filled in from reference TRBV9 and TRBJ1-4, reads DSGVTQTPKHLITATGQRVTLRCSPRSGDLSVYWYQQSLDQGLQFLIQYYNGEERAKGNILERFSAQQFPDLHSELNLSSLELGDSALYFCASSVGGENEKLFFGSGTQLSVL.

The chain carries TRBV27 and TRBJ2-7; D is unclear. Germline CDR1 and CDR2: MNHEY and SMNVEV (reference sequence). V lost 3 bases and J 7 bases, leaving 13 bases between the germline ends. The CDR3 has 13 amino acids. The CDR3 DNA sequence: TGTGCCAGCAGTTTTGTGGATTCGCGGGAGCAGTACTTC. This sequence encodes CASSFVDSREQYF.

The V gene is TRBV10-1, the J gene TRBJ2-2; a possible D gene is TRBD2 (5 bases). V lost 4 bases and J 4 bases, leaving 13 bases between the germline ends. The CDR3 covers 15 residues. The germline V gene has CDR1 WNHNN and CDR2 SYGVQD (reference sequence). The CDR3 nucleotides read TGCGCCAGCAGTGCGGGATGGACGGGCACCGGGGAGCTGTTTTTT. Residues: CASSAGWTGTGELFF.

The gene calls are TRBV4-2 and TRBJ2-5; 8 positions match TRBD2. This CDR3 spans 17 amino acids. J lost 5 bases, V lost 0 bases, and 11 bases had no gene match. The V gene's germline CDR1 is LGHNA and CDR2 YNFKEQ. The CDR3 reads CASSQEGSGKGWETQYF. The CDR3 DNA reads TGTGCCAGCAGCCAAGAGGGTAGCGGGAAAGGCTGGGAGACCCAGTACTTC.

The V and J genes are TRBV5-6 and TRBJ2-3, with D perhaps TRBD2 (5 bases). The CDR3 extends over 14 amino acids. The germline V gene has CDR1 SGHDT and CDR2 YYEEEE. Trimming took 2 bases from V and 2 from J, leaving 9 bases between them. The CDR3 region is CASSFSADTDTQYF. The CDR3 DNA follows: TGTGCCAGCAGCTTCTCAGCGGACACAGATACGCAGTATTTT. The variable domain in full, completed from reference TRBV5-6 and TRBJ2-3, reads DAGVTQSPTHLIKTRGQQVTLRCSPKSGHDTVSWYQQALGQGPQFIFQYYEEEERQRGNFPDRFSGHQFPNYSSELNVNALLLGDSALYLCASSFSADTDTQYFGPGTRLTVL.

For the CDR3, the DNA is TGCGCCAGCAGCTCTCCGGGGGTCATCGCTGAAGCTTTCTTT. It encodes CASSSPGVIAEAFF. The rearrangement joins TRBV5-1 to TRBJ1-1; possible D gene TRBD1, 5 bases. Between the trimmed V and J ends, which lost 3 bases and 6 bases, there was a span of 15 bases. Germline CDR1 reads SGHRS; CDR2 reads YFSETQ. This CDR3 is built from 14 residues.

This clone was seen a few times. This chain joins TRBV5-1 and TRBJ1-3; D remains unclear. The germline V and J ends were trimmed by 4 bases and 0 bases, with 8 bases remaining between them. Germline V gene sequence: CDR1 SGHRS, CDR2 YFSETQ. The CDR3 spans 14 residues. Written as DNA, the CDR3 is TGCGCCAGCAGCGTACAGAGCTCTGGAAACACCATATATTTT. It yields the protein CASSVQSSGNTIYF.

The chain employs TRBV28 and TRBJ1-2, with D uncertain. Germline V gives CDR1 MDHEN, CDR2 SYDVKM. Trimming pared 3 bases from V and 4 bases from J, leaving 9 bases between. CDR3 size: 13 residues. CDR3 protein: CASSLGSPYGYTF. The CDR3 nucleotides are TGTGCCAGCAGTTTGGGGAGCCCCTATGGCTACACCTTC.

The chain joins TRBV7-3 to TRBJ1-5; D is unclear. Trimming took 0 bases from V and 6 from J, leaving 6 bases between them. In germline, CDR1 is SGHTA, CDR2 FQGTGA. The CDR3 runs to 13 residues. CDR3 amino acids: CASSLTESQPQHF. CDR3 nucleotide sequence: TGTGCCAGCAGCTTAACAGAGAGTCAGCCCCAGCATTTT.

The V gene is TRBV19, the J gene TRBJ1-5; D gene ambiguous. CDR3 length equals 14 residues. Germline CDR1 is LNHDA and CDR2 is SQIVND (reference sequence). Trimming stripped 6 bases from V and 0 bases from J, with 9 bases between. The CDR3 nucleotides are TGTGCCAGTAGGTTGGGCTATAGCAATCAGCCCCAGCATTTT. This encodes CASRLGYSNQPQHF. Full variable domain (remainder filled in from reference TRBV19 and TRBJ1-5): DGGITQSPKYLFRKEGQNVTLSCEQNLNHDAMYWYRQDPGQGLRLIYYSQIVNDFQKGDIAEGYSVSREKKESFPLTVTSAQKNPTAFYLCASRLGYSNQPQHFGDGTRLSIL.

V gene TRBV10-2 combines with J gene TRBJ2-5, with 7 positions matching TRBD2. CDR3 length equals 15 residues. J lost 5 bases, V lost 3 bases, and 9 bases had no gene match. Per the germline V gene, CDR1 is WSHSY and CDR2 is SAAADI. The CDR3 sequence: CASSDEGGPGETQYF. The CDR3 DNA sequence: TGCGCCAGCAGTGATGAGGGAGGGCCGGGTGAGACCCAGTACTTC.

The chain recombines TRBV5-4 with TRBJ2-5, with 7 bases aligning to TRBD1. The J call could be wrong; TRBJ2-7 is a better fit for the DNA end. Germline lookup yields CDR1 SGHNT and CDR2 YYREEE (reference sequence). The CDR3 runs to 14 residues. Written as DNA, the CDR3 is TGTGCCAGCAGCTCCGGACAGGAATGGAGCGAGCAGTACTTC. Translated: CASSSGQEWSEQYF.

This chain connects TRBV6-5 to TRBJ2-1, with D maybe TRBD2 (6 bases). Germline loops: CDR1 MNHEY, CDR2 SVGAGI. The ends were cut back, 0 bases at V and 4 bases at J, with 7 bases in the middle. This CDR3 has 14 residues. The CDR3 sequence: CASSYSAGYNEQFF. The CDR3 DNA reads as TGTGCCAGCAGTTACTCGGCGGGATACAATGAGCAGTTCTTC.

The chain recombines TRBV5-4 with TRBJ1-2; D gene ambiguous. Trimming stripped 0 bases from V and 5 bases from J, with 11 bases between. Germline V gene lookup returns CDR1 SGHNT and CDR2 YYREEE (reference sequence). The CDR3 consists of 14 residues. The CDR3 protein is CASSLAGFRYGYTF. CDR3 sequence (DNA): TGTGCCAGCAGCTTGGCGGGGTTTAGATATGGCTACACCTTC.

This chain joins TRBV29-1 and TRBJ2-7; tentatively, D is TRBD1 (6 bases). This CDR3 region has 11 residues. Trimming cost V 6 bases and J 3 bases, with 9 bases left between them. The germline gives CDR1 SQVTM, CDR2 ANQGSEA. CDR3 protein: CSVTDSYEQYF. The CDR3 DNA reads as TGCAGCGTGACGGACAGCTACGAGCAGTACTTC.

This clone was seen a few times. This chain uses TRBV18 with TRBJ1-5; unclear D gene. Germline values: CDR1 KGHSH, CDR2 LQKENI. The CDR3 spans 14 residues. Trimming removed 3 bases at V and 2 bases at J, with 8 bases between. CDR3 in amino acids: CASSPQDGNQPQHF. DNA of the CDR3: TGTGCCAGCTCACCTCAGGATGGCAATCAGCCCCAGCATTTT.

This clone turned up a few times. The chain uses TRBV4-1 and TRBJ1-4; D is unresolved. The CDR3 consists of 15 residues. Trimming left V 1 base short and J 5 bases short, with 11 bases between. Per germline, CDR1 MGHRA and CDR2 YSYEKL. In DNA, the CDR3 is TGCGCCAGCAGCCAAGGGAGAAGTATCAATGAAAAACTGTTTTTT. Protein: CASSQGRSINEKLFF.

J is TRBJ2-5 and V is TRBV28; D perhaps matches TRBD2 (5 bases). Between the trimmed V and J ends, which lost 5 bases and 5 bases, there was a span of 15 bases. Germline V lookup: CDR1 MDHEN, CDR2 SYDVKM. The CDR3 is made up of 14 amino acids. Here the CDR3 DNA reads TGTGCCAGCAGTCCGGAGGAGGTCCGCGAGACCCAGTACTTC. Translated, it gives CASSPEEVRETQYF.

This clone was seen a few times. The chain couples TRBV5-4 to TRBJ1-2; D perhaps matches TRBD1 (6 bases). The CDR3 sequence is 16 residues long. V was trimmed by 3 bases and J by 8 bases, leaving 23 bases between them. Germline assignment: CDR1 SGHNT and CDR2 YYREEE (reference sequence). CDR3 protein: CASSSAGGAVARGYTF. In nucleotides, the CDR3 is TGTGCCAGCAGCTCCGCTGGGGGCGCGGTGGCCCGGGGCTACACCTTC.